This is a list of T cell receptor beta chains from one sample in a study of CXCR4 blockade with PD-1 therapy in pancreatic cancer. The data were produced by immunoSEQ multiplex PCR, yet TCRdb's version contains in-frame clones alone and is incomplete. The sample lists a few thousand clones, around 42% occurring once. The sample comprised tumor tissue. These receptors originate from a human donor with pancreatic ductal adenocarcinoma. The CDR3 runs from the conserved cysteine through the conserved F or W. The order of the fields is J gene, V gene, clone size, CDR3 length, D gene, CDR3 protein, CDR3 DNA. A D gene is named only where the DNA matches it firmly. Not every row has a clone size; where given, it reads once, few, many or a size class.

J: TRBJ2-7; V: TRBV2; size: -; length: 12; D: -; CDR3: CASSTRGDEQYF; DNA: TGTGCCAGCAGTACCCGAGGGGACGAGCAGTACTTC
J: TRBJ1-2; V: TRBV18; size: -; length: 14; D: -; CDR3: CASSPDALGYGYTF; DNA: TGTGCCAGCTCACCCGACGCATTGGGCTATGGCTACACCTTC
J: TRBJ1-2; V: TRBV9; size: large; length: 15; D: -; CDR3: CASSVSGTGNYGYTF; DNA: TGTGCCAGCAGCGTAAGCGGTACAGGAAACTATGGCTACACCTTC
J: TRBJ1-1; V: TRBV7-8; size: few; length: 13; D: -; CDR3: CASSFEPSREAFF; DNA: TGTGCCAGCAGCTTTGAACCGAGCCGTGAAGCTTTCTTT
J: TRBJ2-6; V: TRBV19; size: -; length: 16; D: -; CDR3: CASSSGIISGANVLTF; DNA: TGTGCCAGTAGTTCGGGAATCATCTCTGGGGCCAACGTCCTGACTTTC
J: TRBJ1-4; V: TRBV18; size: -; length: 15; D: -; CDR3: CASSMTPTTNEKLFF; DNA: TGTGCCAGCTCAATGACCCCAACAACTAATGAAAAACTGTTTTTT
J: TRBJ1-2; V: TRBV9; size: few; length: 15; D: TRBD1; CDR3: CASTPRWDRDYGYTF; DNA: TGTGCCAGCACCCCGAGGTGGGACAGGGACTATGGCTACACCTTC
J: TRBJ1-4; V: TRBV30; size: once; length: 13; D: -; CDR3: CAWRGGKDEKLFF; DNA: TGTGCCTGGAGGGGAGGTAAAGATGAAAAACTGTTTTTT
J: TRBJ1-4; V: TRBV6-8; size: -; length: 16; D: -; CDR3: CASSLSRGYNNEKLFF; DNA: TGTGCCAGCAGTTTGAGCAGGGGATATAATAATGAAAAACTGTTTTTT
J: TRBJ1-5; V: TRBV19; size: few; length: 11; D: -; CDR3: CASSRGLGHRF; DNA: TGTGCCAGTAGTAGAGGGTTGGGACATCGTTTT
J: TRBJ2-2; V: TRBV10-2; size: -; length: 13; D: -; CDR3: CASRYQNTGELFF; DNA: TGCGCCAGCAGATACCAGAACACCGGGGAGCTGTTTTTT
J: TRBJ1-3; V: TRBV11-3; size: few; length: 15; D: -; CDR3: CASSDPGKSGNTIYF; DNA: TGTGCCAGCAGCGATCCGGGGAAATCTGGAAACACCATATATTTT
J: TRBJ1-3; V: TRBV18; size: few; length: 14; D: -; CDR3: CASSVDGIGNTIYF; DNA: TGTGCCAGCTCGGTTGACGGGATTGGAAACACCATATATTTT
J: TRBJ2-7; V: TRBV6-7; size: few; length: 17; D: -; CDR3: CASSLNRMTPALYEQYF; DNA: TGTGCCAGCAGTTTAAATAGAATGACGCCAGCTCTCTACGAGCAGTACTTC
J: TRBJ1-6; V: TRBV25-1; size: -; length: 12; D: -; CDR3: CASSDYNSPLHF; DNA: TGTGCCAGCAGTGACTATAATTCACCCCTCCACTTT
J: TRBJ1-5; V: TRBV19; size: -; length: 13; D: -; CDR3: CASSINGNQPQHF; DNA: TGTGCCAGTAGTATTAACGGCAATCAGCCCCAGCATTTT
J: TRBJ2-7; V: TRBV6-8; size: -; length: 14; D: -; CDR3: CASSTGTSSYEQYF; DNA: TGTGCCAGCAGTACCGGGACAAGCTCCTACGAGCAGTACTTC
J: TRBJ1-4; V: TRBV7-1; size: -; length: 14; D: -; CDR3: CASSVSGLSEKLFF; DNA: TGTGCCAGCAGCGTTTCAGGGTTGAGTGAAAAACTGTTTTTT
J: TRBJ1-2; V: TRBV5-2; size: -; length: 14; D: -; CDR3: CASNNRGIGYGYTF; DNA: TGTGCCAGCAACAACAGGGGGATAGGCTATGGCTACACCTTC
J: TRBJ2-2; V: TRBV6-8; size: -; length: 13; D: -; CDR3: CASSDSPTGELFF; DNA: TGTGCCAGCAGTGACTCCCCCACCGGGGAGCTGTTTTTT
J: TRBJ1-1; V: TRBV28; size: -; length: 14; D: TRBD1; CDR3: CASIMDRGVTEAFF; DNA: TGTGCCAGCATTATGGACAGGGGGGTGACTGAAGCTTTCTTT
J: TRBJ2-7; V: TRBV25-1; size: few; length: 14; D: -; CDR3: CASRRGTHPYEQYF; DNA: TGTGCCAGCAGGAGAGGGACACACCCCTACGAGCAGTACTTC
J: TRBJ2-1; V: TRBV30; size: -; length: 12; D: -; CDR3: CAWLTGSSEQFF; DNA: TGTGCCTGGCTTACAGGATCAAGTGAGCAGTTCTTC
J: TRBJ1-1; V: TRBV7-7; size: -; length: 14; D: -; CDR3: CASSLGIWNTEAFF; DNA: TGTGCCAGCAGCTTAGGTATCTGGAACACTGAAGCTTTCTTT
J: TRBJ2-1; V: TRBV19; size: -; length: 15; D: -; CDR3: CASSIGEGSYNEQFF; DNA: TGTGCCAGTAGTATAGGCGAGGGTTCCTACAATGAGCAGTTCTTC
J: TRBJ1-1; V: TRBV29-1; size: -; length: 13; D: -; CDR3: CSVVREVYTEAFF; DNA: TGCAGCGTTGTGCGGGAAGTCTACACTGAAGCTTTCTTT
J: TRBJ1-5; V: TRBV6-8; size: few; length: 15; D: -; CDR3: CARGPETRNNQPQHF; DNA: TGTGCCAGAGGTCCCGAGACACGGAACAATCAGCCCCAGCATTTT
J: TRBJ2-5; V: TRBV25-1; size: once; length: 14; D: -; CDR3: CASSQGLGGETQYF; DNA: TGTGCCAGCAGTCAAGGGTTAGGAGGGGAGACCCAGTACTTC
J: TRBJ1-1; V: TRBV10-3; size: -; length: 13; D: -; CDR3: CAISESEVPGAFF; DNA: TGTGCCATCAGTGAGTCTGAAGTCCCCGGGGCTTTCTTT